Presented here are 26 T cell receptor beta chains from one specimen sequenced in a study of identical twins. One entry per CDR3 protein, called by TCRdb with MiXCR from the 5' RACE reads. The sample gives more than 1.5 million distinct CDR3 sequences, 25% to 35% of which show up once; less than 0.35% is in the top ten. The sequencing input was cord blood. These receptors came from a newborn girl in good health.

The chain employs TRBV4-1 and TRBJ2-5; D perhaps matches TRBD2 (6 bases). The J call may be wrong; the DNA end is better matched by TRBJ2-7. Looked up from germline, CDR1 is MGHRA and CDR2 is YSYEKL. There are 15 residues in the CDR3. For the CDR3, the DNA is TGCGCCAGCAGCCAAGCACCGCGACTAGTCAACGAGCAGTACTTC. Translation gives CASSQAPRLVNEQYF.

In its sample, this clonotype was seen a few times. V is TRBV11-2 and J is TRBJ2-4, with D perhaps matching TRBD2 (6 bases). Germline V gives CDR1 SGHAT, CDR2 FQNNGV. Trimming stripped 1 base from V and 12 bases from J, with 13 bases between. The CDR3 runs 13 residues. CDR3 nucleotides: TGTGCCAGCAGCTTAGCTCCCCGGGACTCTCAGTACTTC. This translates into CASSLAPRDSQYF.

The chain carries TRBV7-2 and TRBJ2-7; D is possibly TRBD1 or TRBD2 (6 bases each). The CDR3 sequence is 15 residues long. Trimming took 10 bases from V and 7 from J, leaving 26 bases between them. CDR1 is SGHTA and CDR2 is FQGNSA in the germline V gene. The chain's CDR3 is CATKIWGAPNNEQYF. Written as DNA, the CDR3 is TGTGCCACCAAGATTTGGGGGGCGCCCAACAATGAGCAGTACTTC. Filled out from reference TRBV7-2 and TRBJ2-7, the complete variable domain reads GAGVSQSPSNKVTEKGKDVELRCDPISGHTALYWYRQSLGQGLEFLIYFQGNSAPDKSGLPSDRFSAERTGGSVSTLTIQRTQQEDSAVYLCATKIWGAPNNEQYFGPGTRLTVT.

The chain combines TRBV29-1 with TRBJ2-4; 7 bases are a match to TRBD1. The CDR3 is 13 amino acids. V gave up 7 bases and J gave up 3 bases; unmatched junction bases: 6. Germline V lookup: CDR1 SQVTM, CDR2 ANQGSEA. The CDR3 reads CSAIQGNKNIQYF. The CDR3, as DNA: TGCAGCGCAATACAGGGGAACAAAAACATTCAGTACTTC.

This clonotype has more than one count but fewer than ten. The V and J genes are TRBV3-1 and TRBJ1-6; D call uncertain. The germline gives CDR1 LGHDT, CDR2 YNNKEL (reference sequence). The CDR3 length is 19 residues. V was pared by 1 base and J by 7 bases, with 23 bases between. The CDR3 loop is CASSQGRRRHTLGNSPLHF. CDR3 DNA: TGTGCCAGCAGCCAAGGGCGACGTCGACACACCCTGGGGAATTCACCCCTCCACTTT.

In this sample, this clonotype turned up a few times. The chain uses TRBV6-6 and TRBJ1-1; maybe TRBD1 (5 bases). The CDR3 is made up of 15 amino acids. The V end lost 6 bases, the J end lost 4 bases, and 18 bases lay between the germline ends. Germline CDR1 and CDR2: MNHNY and SVGAGI (reference sequence). CDR3 coding DNA: TGTGCCAGCAGCCCCCCCCCAGGGAGTAGCACTGAAGCTTTCTTT. Amino acid sequence: CASSPPPGSSTEAFF.

This clonotype showed up just a few times. The chain recombines TRBV10-3 with TRBJ2-7; no definite D call. V was trimmed by 0 bases and J by 2 bases, leaving 5 bases between them. CDR1 is ENHRY and CDR2 is SYGVKD in the germline V gene. The CDR3 contains 13 residues. The CDR3 reads CAISESFPYEQYF. The DNA for the CDR3 is TGTGCCATCAGTGAGTCTTTCCCCTACGAGCAGTACTTC.

V is TRBV20-1 and J is TRBJ1-2, with 7 bases matching TRBD1. Germline V gene data show CDR1 as DFQATT and CDR2 as SNEGSKA (reference sequence). This CDR3 region has 15 residues. V trimming: 5 bases; J trimming: 4 bases; junction bases outside the gene matches: 13. The CDR3 region is CSARDSQEEGYGYTF. The CDR3 DNA reads TGCAGTGCTCGGGACAGCCAGGAGGAAGGCTATGGCTACACCTTC.

The chain uses TRBV5-1 and TRBJ2-4; 7 bases are a match to TRBD1. The length of the CDR3 is 16 residues. Germline V lookup: CDR1 SGHRS, CDR2 YFSETQ. Trimming took 4 bases from V and 3 from J; bases not matched to a gene: 10. The CDR3 protein is CASSRGQPNNKNIQYF. As DNA, the CDR3 is TGCGCCAGCAGCCGGGGACAGCCGAATAACAAAAACATTCAGTACTTC.

This clonotype was observed a few times. This chain links TRBV28 with TRBJ2-1; TRBD1 matches at 9 bases. Germline trimming cut 6 bases from V and 6 bases from J; bases unmatched to any gene: 6. The CDR3 sequence is 14 residues long. Germline lookup yields CDR1 MDHEN and CDR2 SYDVKM. Here the CDR3 reads CASRKQGAINEQFF. The CDR3 nucleotides are TGTGCCAGCAGGAAACAGGGGGCCATCAATGAGCAGTTCTTC.

This clonotype was seen a handful of times. Given a much more abundant clone one base away, this may be a read error. The chain uses TRBV27 and TRBJ2-7, with D unclear. The CDR3 covers 12 residues. The germline gives CDR1 MNHEY, CDR2 SMNVEV (reference sequence). The ends were cut back, 6 bases at V and 0 bases at J, with 6 bases in the middle. This CDR3 reads CASRTRSYEQYF. CDR3 DNA: TGTGCCAGCAGGACACGCTCCTACGAGCAGTACTTC.

The chain couples TRBV28 to TRBJ2-5, with 9 bases aligning to TRBD1. The DNA end lines up better with TRBJ2-7; the J call may be wrong. This CDR3 contains 15 residues. Germline V CDR1 and CDR2: MDHEN, SYDVKM. CDR3 sequence: CASSLGTRQGGEQYF. In DNA, the CDR3 is TGTGCCAGCAGTTTGGGGACCCGACAGGGGGGCGAGCAGTACTTC.

This clonotype was counted only a few times. This chain links TRBV25-1 with TRBJ1-3, with D unresolved. Deletions cut 3 bases from V and 4 bases from J, with 7 bases between. This CDR3 comprises 13 residues. Germline V gene lookup returns CDR1 MGHDK and CDR2 SYGVNS. As DNA, the CDR3 is TGTGCCAGCAGTGAGGGAACGGGAAACACCATATATTTT. Translating it yields CASSEGTGNTIYF.

This clonotype was picked up a small number of times. For the CDR3, the DNA is TGCAGCGTTGTCCCGCCAGGGAAAGAGTCCTACAATGAGCAGTTCTTC. It specifies CSVVPPGKESYNEQFF. The chain recombines TRBV29-1 with TRBJ2-1, with D tentatively TRBD1 (5 bases). Germline loops: CDR1 SQVTM, CDR2 ANQGSEA. The CDR3 consists of 16 residues. Deletions cut 4 bases from V and 1 base from J, with 17 bases between.

This clonotype was counted many times. The genes are TRBV28 and TRBJ2-5; TRBD2 might be the D (6 bases). The CDR3 covers 15 residues. Germline V gives CDR1 MDHEN, CDR2 SYDVKM. The V end lost 3 bases, the J end lost 1 base, and 12 bases lay between the germline ends. The CDR3 DNA sequence: TGTGCCAGCAGTTTCCCCGGGGGTTCCCAAGAGACCCAGTACTTC. Translating it yields CASSFPGGSQETQYF.

This chain connects TRBV4-2 to TRBJ2-3, with 12 bases that match TRBD2. This CDR3 spans 17 amino acids. CDR1 and CDR2 (germline): LGHNA, YNFKEQ. V was clipped by 0 bases and J by 5 bases; unmatched bases: 6. CDR3 loop: CASSQDLAGGPRDTQYF. In DNA, the CDR3 is TGTGCCAGCAGCCAAGATCTAGCGGGGGGGCCGCGAGATACGCAGTATTTT.

The chain is built from TRBV27 and TRBJ2-7, with D perhaps TRBD2 (6 bases). This CDR3 contains 14 residues. Germline-derived CDR1 and CDR2 are MNHEY and SMNVEV (reference sequence). Deletions cut 7 bases from V and 1 base from J, with 14 bases between. The CDR3 protein is CASTIADLSYEQYF. CDR3 coding DNA: TGTGCCAGCACCATAGCGGATTTATCCTACGAGCAGTACTTC.

The chain couples TRBV2 to TRBJ2-1, with D maybe TRBD2 (6 bases). The CDR3 runs 17 residues. The V end lost 8 bases, the J end lost 5 bases, and 25 bases lay between the germline ends. Germline V CDR1 and CDR2: SNHLY, FYNNEI. The CDR3 DNA is TGTGCCAGCCACCGGGAGCACCCGGGCAACTATCACAATGAGCAGTTCTTC. Its translation is CASHREHPGNYHNEQFF.

V and J are TRBV5-1 and TRBJ2-2; 12 bases agree with TRBD2. V lost 5 bases, J lost 4 bases, and 6 bases stayed unmatched. In germline, CDR1 is SGHRS, CDR2 YFSETQ. The CDR3 length is 16 residues. CDR3: CASSRTSGKVTGELFF. For the CDR3, the DNA is TGCGCCAGCAGTCGGACTAGCGGGAAGGTCACCGGGGAGCTGTTTTTT.

The chain uses TRBV15 and TRBJ1-5; D gene ambiguous. In germline, CDR1 is LNHNV, CDR2 YYDKDF (reference sequence). The CDR3 extends over 16 amino acids. V was pared by 0 bases and J by 0 bases, with 9 bases between. The CDR3 reads CATSRDKIHSNQPQHF. The CDR3 DNA follows: TGTGCCACCAGCAGAGATAAAATTCATAGCAATCAGCCCCAGCATTTT. Full variable domain (rest looked up from reference TRBV15 and TRBJ1-5): DAMVIQNPRYQVTQFGKPVTLSCSQTLNHNVMYWYQQKSSQAPKLLFHYYDKDFNNEADTPDNFQSRRPNTSFCFLDIRSPGLGDTAMYLCATSRDKIHSNQPQHFGDGTRLSIL.

This clonotype was detected only a few times. V and J are TRBV5-1 and TRBJ2-7; 11 bases fit TRBD2. The CDR3 consists of 15 residues. J lost 7 bases, V lost 2 bases, and 8 bases had no gene match. Germline V gene data show CDR1 as SGHRS and CDR2 as YFSETQ. The CDR3, as DNA: TGCGCCAGCAGCTTTGAGACTAGCGGGAAGGATGAGCAGTACTTC. Its protein is CASSFETSGKDEQYF.

This clonotype was seen repeatedly, ten times or more. The V gene is TRBV10-3, the J gene TRBJ1-2; TRBD1 matches at 8 bases. CDR1 is ENHRY and CDR2 is SYGVKD in the germline V gene. CDR3 size: 14 residues. Trimming cost V 2 bases and J 5 bases; bases outside gene matches: 4. The CDR3 sequence is CAISEGQGGYGYTF. Written as DNA, the CDR3 is TGTGCCATCAGTGAGGGACAGGGTGGATATGGCTACACCTTC.

This chain uses TRBV20-1 with TRBJ1-2; maybe TRBD1 (6 bases). Trimming removed 3 bases at V and 3 bases at J, with 14 bases between. Per the germline V gene, CDR1 is DFQATT and CDR2 is SNEGSKA (reference sequence). The CDR3 runs 14 residues. The CDR3 coding sequence is TGCAGTGCTAGGGGGGGCGCCGGGGACTATGGCTACACCTTC. This encodes CSARGGAGDYGYTF.

Regarding this clonotype: A much bigger clone sits one base away, suggesting this may be a read error. V and J are TRBV4-1 and TRBJ2-1; TRBD1 agrees at 7 bases. The CDR3 is 15 residues long. J was trimmed by 13 bases and V by 4 bases; bases with no gene match: 16. The germline CDR1 and CDR2 sequences are MGHRA and YSYEKL. DNA of the CDR3: TGCGCCAGCAGCCCTTACAGGGGTGTAATAGAGACCCAGTTCTTC. Its protein is CASSPYRGVIETQFF.

The chain carries TRBV4-1 and TRBJ1-5; 9 nucleotides align to TRBD1. Germline CDR1 and CDR2: MGHRA and YSYEKL. With V trimmed by 4 bases and J by 3 bases, 7 bases remained unmatched. The CDR3 contains 16 residues. CDR3 amino acids: CASSLKTGGINQPQHF. CDR3 coding DNA: TGCGCCAGCAGCCTTAAGACAGGGGGTATCAATCAGCCCCAGCATTTT.

This clonotype was seen more than once but under ten times. The rearrangement joins TRBV27 to TRBJ1-2; TRBD1 matches 7 bases. Per the germline V gene, CDR1 is MNHEY and CDR2 is SMNVEV (reference sequence). V was pared by 3 bases and J by 4 bases, with 11 bases of the junction left unmatched. CDR3 length equals 16 residues. CDR3 coding DNA: TGTGCCAGCAGTTTCCGACGGACAGGTGGAGGCTATGGCTACACCTTC. Translated, it gives CASSFRRTGGGYGYTF.